These T cell receptor beta chains were read from a single sample in a study of blood T cell repertoires in COVID-19. The table came from immunoSEQ multiplex PCR; TCRdb's copy has only in-frame clones and leaves some out. The table has over 130,000 clones, 88% seen once. The sequenced sample was peripheral blood. The receptor source for this set is a human donor with COVID-19, enrolled during active disease. The donor label of this sample is uncertain. Both conserved end residues are part of each CDR3. The D gene is left open where the match is weak. The size entry is marked missing in some rows and otherwise reads once, few, many or a size class.

J gene | V gene | clone size | D gene | CDR3 DNA | CDR3 protein
TRBJ1-1 | TRBV2 | NA | NA | TGTGCCAGCAGTTGGCAGAACACTGAAGCTTTCTTT | CASSWQNTEAFF
TRBJ1-5 | TRBV21-1 | NA | NA | TGTGCCAGCAGCAAAGGACAGGGGGCCCAAAAGGATCAGCCCCAGCATTTT | CASSKGQGAQKDQPQHF
TRBJ1-1 | TRBV9 | NA | NA | TGTGCCAGCAGCCCCCCGGGGGCTGAAGCTTTCTTT | CASSPPGAEAFF
TRBJ1-4 | TRBV7-2 | NA | TRBD1 | TGTGCCAGCAGGGGGCCGGGACAGACGATGGAAAAACTGTTTTTT | CASRGPGQTMEKLFF
TRBJ2-2 | TRBV7-6 | NA | TRBD2 | TGTGCCAGCAGCCCCGGGACTAGCGGGGGGAACACCGGGGAGCTGTTTTTT | CASSPGTSGGNTGELFF
TRBJ2-7 | TRBV7-9 | NA | NA | TGTGCCAGCAGCTCTACCACAGGGTTCAACGAGCAGTACTTC | CASSSTTGFNEQYF
TRBJ2-2 | TRBV28 | NA | NA | TGTGCCAGCGCTCCTCCGGCCGGGGGGAACACCGGGGAGCTGTTTTTT | CASAPPAGGNTGELFF
TRBJ2-1 | TRBV19 | NA | NA | TGTGCCAGTAGTACCCGCGCGGGCGGGCCCTCCTACAATGAGCAGTTCTTC | CASSTRAGGPSYNEQFF
TRBJ1-2 | TRBV12-5 | NA | NA | TGTGCTAGTGGTTTGGCCTATATACAGGGAAAGGCTAACTATGGCTACACCTTC | CASGLAYIQGKANYGYTF
TRBJ2-1 | TRBV15 | few | NA | TGTGCCACCCGAAGTGCGGCGGGGCCCTACAATGAGCAGTTCTTC | CATRSAAGPYNEQFF
TRBJ1-2 | TRBV4-1 | NA | TRBD1 | TGCGCCAGCAGCCAAGAAACAGGGGCAGGCTACACCTTC | CASSQETGAGYTF
TRBJ2-6 | TRBV9 | NA | NA | TGTGCCAGCAGTCACTTCTCTGGGGCCAACGTCCTGACTTTC | CASSHFSGANVLTF
TRBJ1-3 | TRBV19 | NA | NA | TGTGCCAGTAGTATAGTCGGCACAGGACTAGGAAACACCATATATTTT | CASSIVGTGLGNTIYF
TRBJ1-3 | TRBV5-1 | NA | TRBD1 | TGCGCCAGCAGGAAAACAGGGGGCCCGGGGAACACCATATATTTT | CASRKTGGPGNTIYF
TRBJ1-2 | TRBV19 | NA | NA | TGTGCCAGTAGTACGACTTACGGGGGACGCTATGGCTACACCTTC | CASSTTYGGRYGYTF
TRBJ1-1 | TRBV9 | NA | NA | TGTGCCAGCAGCGTTGACGGAGACACTGAAGCTTTCTTT | CASSVDGDTEAFF
TRBJ2-2 | TRBV5-1 | NA | NA | TGCGCCAGCAGCTTGGGATTCGCAGGGGCTGACACCGGGGAGCTGTTTTTT | CASSLGFAGADTGELFF
TRBJ2-1 | TRBV4-1 | NA | NA | TGCGCCAGCAGCCAAGCCCCTATCTCCTACAATGAGCAGTTCTTC | CASSQAPISYNEQFF
TRBJ2-7 | TRBV6-5 | NA | TRBD1 | TGTGCCAGCAGTTCCGGGACAGGGTGGAACGAGCAGTACTTC | CASSSGTGWNEQYF
TRBJ1-5 | TRBV6-5 | NA | NA | TGTGCCAGCAAAAGGCCGGGGGGCTATCAGCCCCAGCATTTT | CASKRPGGYQPQHF
TRBJ1-2 | TRBV5-4 | NA | TRBD1 | TGTGCCAGCAGCTTTCAGGGGCAGGGGGGCCGGGGCTACACCTTC | CASSFQGQGGRGYTF
TRBJ1-2 | TRBV5-1 | NA | NA | TGCGCCAGCAGCTTGGTAAGCCCCTATGGCTACACCTTC | CASSLVSPYGYTF